Shown below are 6 T cell receptor beta chains from a single sample sequenced in a study of spatial heterogeneity in lung cancer. Stated time point: blood at routine non-recurrence follow-up after resection. MiXCR, run by TCRdb on the 5' RACE reads, gives a single entry per CDR3 protein. The sample has about 36,000 distinct CDR3 sequences, over 6.5% seen once. The sample in question was PBMCs, obtained at follow-up. Source of these receptors: a male donor with early-stage non-small cell lung cancer.

With regard to this clonotype: A read error may account for a junction end that differs from germline. The chain carries TRBV19 and TRBJ2-1; the D is unclear. The CDR3 covers 11 residues. CDR1 and CDR2 (germline): LNHDA, SQIVND (reference sequence). DNA of the CDR3: TGTGCCAGTGGGGTCTACGATGAGCAGTTCTTC. Translated, it gives CASGVYDEQFF.

For this clonotype: This may stem from a read error, because a much larger clone lies one nucleotide away. J is TRBJ1-6 and V is TRBV19, with 12 bases that match TRBD1. The CDR3 sequence is 14 residues long. The germline CDR1 and CDR2 sequences are LNHDA and SQIVND (reference sequence). CDR3 nucleotide sequence: TGTCCCAGTAGTGGGACAGGGGGCAATTCACCCCTCCACTTT. Protein sequence: CPSSGTGGNSPLHF.

This clonotype showed up many times. The genes are TRBV5-4 and TRBJ2-2; possibly TRBD2 for D (6 bases). Germline V lookup: CDR1 SGHNT, CDR2 YYREEE (reference sequence). This CDR3 comprises 14 residues. Trimming stripped 4 bases from V and 2 bases from J, with 9 bases between. The CDR3 here is CASSREVNTGELFF. In DNA form, the CDR3 reads TGTGCCAGCAGCAGGGAGGTTAACACCGGGGAGCTGTTTTTT.

This clonotype was detected many times. The V call is TRBV20-1, the J call TRBJ1-4; D unresolved. V lost 1 base to trimming and J lost 4 bases, with 7 bases between them. This CDR3 is 13 amino acids long. Germline CDR1 is DFQATT and CDR2 is SNEGSKA (reference sequence). CDR3 amino acids: CSARATGNEKLFF. The DNA for the CDR3 is TGCAGTGCTAGAGCGACGGGTAATGAAAAACTGTTTTTT.

This clonotype was observed at least ten times. The chain has TRBV6-2 or TRBV6-3 and TRBJ2-7, with 10 bases that match TRBD2. Germline CDR1 MNHEY, CDR2 SVGEGT. The CDR3 is 16 amino acids. J gave up 1 base and V 2 bases, and 5 bases lay outside the gene matches. This chain's CDR3 is CASSYEVSGGSYEQYF. CDR3 DNA sequence: TGTGCCAGCAGTTACGAGGTTAGCGGGGGGTCCTACGAGCAGTACTTC.

Many counts were recorded for this clonotype. CDR3 loop: CASSEQVNTEAFF. CDR3 bases: TGCGCCAGCAGCGAACAGGTGAACACTGAAGCTTTCTTT. V usage is TRBV5-1 and J usage is TRBJ1-1; TRBD1 might be the D (5 bases). The germline V and J ends were trimmed by 4 bases and 0 bases, with 7 bases remaining between them. CDR3 size: 13 residues. The germline CDR1 and CDR2 sequences are SGHRS and YFSETQ.